Below, 19 T cell receptor beta chains from the same sample are listed, as sequenced in a study of shared clonotypes between healthy human individuals. Assay: immunoSEQ multiplex PCR; the TCRdb copy retains only in-frame clones and omits some. The sample lists a few million clones, 85% to 95% occurring once. Input material: naive CD4+ T cells from PBMCs. Regarding subset: CD45RA+ positively selected. The receptors here all came from a man in his late teens or twenties in good health. Some clones in this sample may be carry-over from other donors' samples.

The rearrangement links TRBV6-5 to TRBJ1-1, with a weak D call TRBD1 (5 bases). Trimming removed 8 bases at V and 4 bases at J, with 11 bases between. Germline CDR1 is MNHEY and CDR2 is SVGAGI. This CDR3 is built from 12 residues. In DNA form, the CDR3 reads TGTGCCAGCCGTGCGGGGGGCACTGAAGCTTTCTTT. Translated, it gives CASRAGGTEAFF.

This clone turned up a few times. The chain is built from TRBV9 and TRBJ2-3, with D possibly TRBD1 on 6 matching bases. Germline V gene sequence: CDR1 SGDLS, CDR2 YYNGEE. The CDR3 runs 16 residues. V gave up 4 bases and J gave up 3 bases, with 18 bases separating them. The CDR3 loop reads CASSLTARGQTDTQYF. The CDR3 DNA sequence: TGTGCCAGCAGCCTCACCGCCAGGGGTCAGACAGATACGCAGTATTTT.

The chain links TRBV5-1 to TRBJ2-5; 10 nucleotides align to TRBD2. The CDR3 runs 16 residues. Germline V gene lookup returns CDR1 SGHRS and CDR2 YFSETQ. Trimming at V came to 4 bases and at J to 1 base, leaving 7 bases not matched to a gene. The CDR3 here is CASSVSLAGAQETQYF. The CDR3 DNA is TGCGCCAGCAGCGTAAGTCTAGCGGGGGCCCAAGAGACCCAGTACTTC.

The gene calls are TRBV5-1 and TRBJ2-2; 11 bases map to TRBD2. The CDR3 totals 17 residues. V trimming: 0 bases; J trimming: 6 bases; junction bases outside the gene matches: 7. Germline V gives CDR1 SGHRS, CDR2 YFSETQ. The CDR3 region is CASSLALVAGGPGELFF. The DNA for the CDR3 is TGCGCCAGCAGCTTGGCTTTGGTAGCGGGAGGGCCCGGGGAGCTGTTTTTT.

The gene calls are TRBV5-4 and TRBJ1-4; TRBD1 agrees at 7 bases. Trimming at V came to 1 base and at J to 6 bases, leaving 15 bases not matched to a gene. The CDR3 consists of 18 residues. CDR1 and CDR2 from the germline V gene are SGHNT and YYREEE (reference sequence). CDR3 in amino acids: CASSLTPDRAGYDEKLFF. The CDR3 nucleotides read TGTGCCAGCAGCTTGACCCCTGACAGGGCTGGTTACGATGAAAAACTGTTTTTT.

The V call is TRBV6-4, the J call TRBJ2-1; the match to TRBD2 covers 12 bases. Trimming cost V 5 bases and J 10 bases; bases outside gene matches: 12. CDR3 length: 16 amino acids. CDR1 MRHNA and CDR2 SNTAGT come from the germline V gene. The CDR3 region is CASSHGPGLAGREQFF. CDR3 DNA sequence: TGTGCCAGCAGTCACGGGCCTGGACTAGCGGGACGAGAGCAGTTCTTC.

The V call is TRBV15, the J call TRBJ2-7; the match to TRBD2 covers 8 bases. V gave up 3 bases and J gave up 2 bases; unmatched junction bases: 3. The CDR3 loop spans 14 amino acids. Germline V lookup: CDR1 LNHNV, CDR2 YYDKDF (reference sequence). The CDR3 DNA is TGTGCCACCAGCAGCCTAGCGGGCCCCTACGAGCAGTACTTC. It translates to CATSSLAGPYEQYF.

This sequence joins TRBV5-1 and TRBJ2-7; D is undetermined. V was cut by 0 bases and J by 0 bases, with 10 bases left in between. There are 15 residues in the CDR3. The V gene's germline CDR1 is SGHRS and CDR2 YFSETQ. The CDR3 reads CASSLDPQISYEQYF. Written as DNA, the CDR3 is TGCGCCAGCAGCTTGGATCCACAGATCTCCTACGAGCAGTACTTC.

The V and J genes are TRBV9 and TRBJ2-7, with 8 bases that match TRBD1. The V and J ends lost 1 base and 7 bases, in that order; junction bases with no gene match: 10. The V gene's germline CDR1 is SGDLS and CDR2 YYNGEE. This CDR3 contains 15 residues. The CDR3 protein is CASSVFSGGQGEQYF. DNA for the CDR3: TGTGCCAGCAGCGTATTCTCAGGGGGCCAGGGAGAGCAGTACTTC.

This chain connects TRBV4-3 to TRBJ2-2; no clear D. V lost 2 bases and J lost 4, with 11 bases in between. CDR1 and CDR2 (germline): LGHNA, YSLEER. This CDR3 spans 15 amino acids. CDR3 DNA: TGCGCCAGCAGCCAATTTACCAGTCTCACCGGGGAGCTGTTTTTT. Protein: CASSQFTSLTGELFF.

This chain links TRBV5-1 with TRBJ2-1; TRBD2 matches 14 bases. The germline V gene has CDR1 SGHRS and CDR2 YFSETQ. With V trimmed by 3 bases and J by 0 bases, 5 bases remained unmatched. CDR3 length: 18 amino acids. CDR3 in amino acids: CASSWTSGRKSSYNEQFF. Written as DNA, the CDR3 is TGCGCCAGCAGCTGGACTAGCGGGAGGAAAAGCTCCTACAATGAGCAGTTCTTC.

Regarding this clone: The sample contains more than one DNA sequence encoding this CDR3. The chain employs TRBV18 and TRBJ1-5; D gene uncertain. V was clipped by 3 bases and J by 2 bases, with 5 bases between them. This CDR3 has 13 amino acids. Germline loops: CDR1 KGHSH, CDR2 LQKENI. The CDR3, as DNA: TGTGCCAGCTCACCGGGCGGCAATCAGCCCCAGCATTTT. Its translation is CASSPGGNQPQHF.

This chain links TRBV18 with TRBJ2-6, with 7 bases fitting TRBD2. The germline CDR1 and CDR2 sequences are KGHSH and LQKENI. V lost 3 bases, J lost 2 bases, and 13 bases stayed unmatched. The CDR3 runs to 19 residues. The CDR3 loop reads CASSPRTSINLAGANVLTF. CDR3 DNA sequence: TGTGCCAGCTCACCTCGGACTAGTATTAACTTGGCTGGGGCCAACGTCCTGACTTTC.

The CDR3 DNA is TGCGCCAGCAGTCCTTCAAGTAGACAGGTCTACAATGAGCAGTTCTTC. This encodes CASSPSSRQVYNEQFF. The chain recombines TRBV10-1 with TRBJ2-1, with D perhaps matching TRBD1 (6 bases). The V end lost 5 bases, the J end lost 3 bases, and 17 bases lay between the germline ends. Germline CDR1 is WNHNN and CDR2 is SYGVQD (reference sequence). The CDR3 is 16 residues long.

The chain recombines TRBV7-2 with TRBJ1-1; maybe TRBD1 (6 bases). CDR1 and CDR2 (germline): SGHTA, FQGNSA. CDR3 length: 15 amino acids. V was pared by 1 base and J by 1 base, with 10 bases between. CDR3: CASSLGGHPNTEAFF. CDR3 DNA sequence: TGTGCCAGCAGCTTAGGGGGGCACCCGAACACTGAAGCTTTCTTT.

The chain employs TRBV18 and TRBJ2-3; D is unresolved. V was cut by 6 bases and J by 6 bases, with 13 bases left in between. CDR1 is KGHSH, CDR2 LQKENI, per germline. The CDR3 sequence is 13 residues long. The CDR3 sequence is CASSANLGDTQYF. The CDR3 bases are TGTGCCAGCTCCGCCAACCTAGGGGATACGCAGTATTTT.

The rearrangement links TRBV5-1 to TRBJ2-7; 10 bases line up with TRBD2. This CDR3 region has 15 residues. V was pared by 2 bases and J by 0 bases, with 2 bases of the junction left unmatched. Looked up from germline, CDR1 is SGHRS and CDR2 is YFSETQ. As DNA, the CDR3 is TGCGCCAGCAGCTTTACTAGCGGGGCCTCCTACGAGCAGTACTTC. It codes for CASSFTSGASYEQYF.

The chain uses TRBV28 and TRBJ2-5; D gene ambiguous. CDR1 is MDHEN, CDR2 SYDVKM, per germline. V was trimmed by 5 bases and J by 2 bases, leaving 9 bases between them. The CDR3 runs to 13 residues. CDR3 amino acids: CASSPPPQETQYF. Written as DNA, the CDR3 is TGTGCCAGCAGTCCGCCCCCGCAAGAGACCCAGTACTTC.

The rearrangement uses TRBV7-9 and TRBJ2-2; 11 bases are a match to TRBD2. CDR1 is SEHNR and CDR2 is FQNEAQ in the germline V gene (reference sequence). V lost 5 bases and J lost 3; bases outside the gene matches: 8. The CDR3 length is 17 residues. The CDR3, as DNA: TGTGCCAGCAGCGCCCGGACTAGCGGGCATTACACCGGGGAGCTGTTTTTT. Its protein is CASSARTSGHYTGELFF.